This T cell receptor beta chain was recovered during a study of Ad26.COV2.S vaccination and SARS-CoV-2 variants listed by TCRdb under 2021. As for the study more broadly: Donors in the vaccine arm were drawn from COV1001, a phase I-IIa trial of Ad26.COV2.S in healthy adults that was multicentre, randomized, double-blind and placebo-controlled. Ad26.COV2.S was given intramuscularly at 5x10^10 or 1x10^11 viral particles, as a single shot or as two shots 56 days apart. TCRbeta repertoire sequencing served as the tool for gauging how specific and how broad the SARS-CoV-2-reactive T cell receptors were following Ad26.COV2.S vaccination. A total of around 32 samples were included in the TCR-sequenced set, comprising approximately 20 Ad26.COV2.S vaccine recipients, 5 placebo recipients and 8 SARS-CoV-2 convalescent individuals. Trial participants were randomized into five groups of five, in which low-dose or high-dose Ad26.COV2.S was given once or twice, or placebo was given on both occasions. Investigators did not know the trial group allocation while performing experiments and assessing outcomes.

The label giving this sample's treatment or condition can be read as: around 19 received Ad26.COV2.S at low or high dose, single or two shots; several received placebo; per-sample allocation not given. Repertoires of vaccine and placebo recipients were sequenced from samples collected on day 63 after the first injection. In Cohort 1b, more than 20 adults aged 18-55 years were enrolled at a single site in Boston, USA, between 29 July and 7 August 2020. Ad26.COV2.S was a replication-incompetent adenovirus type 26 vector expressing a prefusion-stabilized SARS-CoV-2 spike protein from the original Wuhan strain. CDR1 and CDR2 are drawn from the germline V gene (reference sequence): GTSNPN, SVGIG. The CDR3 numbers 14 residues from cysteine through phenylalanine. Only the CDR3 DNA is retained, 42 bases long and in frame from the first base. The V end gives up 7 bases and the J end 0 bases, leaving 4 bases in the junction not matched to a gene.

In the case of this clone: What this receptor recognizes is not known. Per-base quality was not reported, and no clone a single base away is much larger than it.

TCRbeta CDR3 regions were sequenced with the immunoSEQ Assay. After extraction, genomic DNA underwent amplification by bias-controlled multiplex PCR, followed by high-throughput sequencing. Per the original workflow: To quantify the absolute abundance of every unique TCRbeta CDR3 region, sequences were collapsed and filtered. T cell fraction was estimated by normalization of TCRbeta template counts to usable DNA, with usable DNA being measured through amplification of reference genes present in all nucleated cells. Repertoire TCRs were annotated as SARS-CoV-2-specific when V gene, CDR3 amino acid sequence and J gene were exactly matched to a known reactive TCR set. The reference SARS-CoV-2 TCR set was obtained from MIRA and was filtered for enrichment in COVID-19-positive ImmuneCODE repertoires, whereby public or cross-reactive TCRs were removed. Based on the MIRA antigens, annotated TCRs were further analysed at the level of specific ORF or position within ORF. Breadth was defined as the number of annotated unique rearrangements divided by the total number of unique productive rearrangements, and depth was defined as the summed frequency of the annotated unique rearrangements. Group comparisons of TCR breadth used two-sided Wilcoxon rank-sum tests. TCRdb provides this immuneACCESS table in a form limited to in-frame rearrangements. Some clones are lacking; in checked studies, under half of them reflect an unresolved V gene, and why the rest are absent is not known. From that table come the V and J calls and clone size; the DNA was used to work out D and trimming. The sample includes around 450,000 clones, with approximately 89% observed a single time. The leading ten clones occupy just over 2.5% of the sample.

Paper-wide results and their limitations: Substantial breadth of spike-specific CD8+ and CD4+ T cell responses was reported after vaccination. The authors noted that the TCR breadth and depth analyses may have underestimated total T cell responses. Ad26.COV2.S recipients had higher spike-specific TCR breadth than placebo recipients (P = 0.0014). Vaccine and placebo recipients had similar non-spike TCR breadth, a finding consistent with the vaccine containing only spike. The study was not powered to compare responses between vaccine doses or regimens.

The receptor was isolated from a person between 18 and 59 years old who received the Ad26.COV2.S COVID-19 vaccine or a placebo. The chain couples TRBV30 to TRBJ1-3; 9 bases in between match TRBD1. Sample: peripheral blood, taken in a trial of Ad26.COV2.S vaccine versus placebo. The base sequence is TGTGCCTATACAGGGGGCTCCTCTGGAAACACCATATATTTT. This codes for CAYTGGSSGNTIYF.